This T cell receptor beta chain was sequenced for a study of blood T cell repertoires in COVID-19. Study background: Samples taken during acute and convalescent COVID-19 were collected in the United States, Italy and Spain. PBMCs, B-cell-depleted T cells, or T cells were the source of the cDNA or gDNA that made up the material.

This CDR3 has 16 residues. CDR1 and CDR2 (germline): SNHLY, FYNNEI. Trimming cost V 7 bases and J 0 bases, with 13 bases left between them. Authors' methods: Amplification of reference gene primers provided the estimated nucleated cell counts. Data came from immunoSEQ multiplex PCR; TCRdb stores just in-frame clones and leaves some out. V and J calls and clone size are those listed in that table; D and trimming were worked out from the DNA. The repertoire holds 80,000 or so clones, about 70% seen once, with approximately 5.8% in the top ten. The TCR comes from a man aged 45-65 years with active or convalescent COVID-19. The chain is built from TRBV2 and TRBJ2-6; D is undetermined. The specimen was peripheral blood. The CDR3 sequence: CASIRRWSSGANVLTF. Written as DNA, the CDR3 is TGTGCCAGCATTAGAAGGTGGAGCTCTGGGGCCAACGTCCTGACTTTC.